The count of the clone carrying this T cell receptor beta chain is one. Its antigen is unidentified. This sample stems from a study of cytomegalovirus exposure and HLA in healthy donors. Turning to the study itself: A preliminary data release comprised roughly 80 million unique TCRs obtained from HLA-typed donors.

Study conclusions and caveats: Three CMV-associated chains were confirmed in vitro to be specific for CMV antigens.

The study ran its PCR with 60 Vbeta and 13 Jbeta primers. Sequencing was performed with immunoSEQ multiplex PCR; in TCRdb, only in-frame clones are kept and a portion is missing. The sample shows around 84,000 clones, over 65% of them seen only once. CDR1 is LNHDA, CDR2 SQIVND, per germline (reference sequence). The CDR3 consists of 14 residues. After removal of 5 bases from V and 3 bases from J, the junction contained 6 bases not matched to a gene. The specimen sequenced was PBMCs. This chain links TRBV19 with TRBJ2-7; TRBD1 agrees at 8 bases. This receptor was taken from a man aged 45-65 years in good health and CMV-seronegative. The CDR3, as DNA: TGTGCCAGTAGTCTAATCGGGACAGGCTACGAGCAGTACTTC. It is translated as CASSLIGTGYEQYF.